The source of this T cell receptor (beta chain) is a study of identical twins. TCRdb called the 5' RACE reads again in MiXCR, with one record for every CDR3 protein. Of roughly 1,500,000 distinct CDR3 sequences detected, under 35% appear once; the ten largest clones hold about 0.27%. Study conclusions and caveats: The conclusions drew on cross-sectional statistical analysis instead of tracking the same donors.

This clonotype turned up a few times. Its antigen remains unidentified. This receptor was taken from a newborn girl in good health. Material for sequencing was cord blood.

Here the CDR3 reads CASSELRNIQYF. The CDR3 DNA reads TGTGCCAGCAGTGAACTGAGAAACATTCAGTACTTC. V gene TRBV6-1 combines with J gene TRBJ2-4; D gene ambiguous. Trimming stripped 2 bases from V and 6 bases from J, with 5 bases between. The CDR3 extends over 12 amino acids. Germline lookup yields CDR1 MNHNS and CDR2 SASEGT.